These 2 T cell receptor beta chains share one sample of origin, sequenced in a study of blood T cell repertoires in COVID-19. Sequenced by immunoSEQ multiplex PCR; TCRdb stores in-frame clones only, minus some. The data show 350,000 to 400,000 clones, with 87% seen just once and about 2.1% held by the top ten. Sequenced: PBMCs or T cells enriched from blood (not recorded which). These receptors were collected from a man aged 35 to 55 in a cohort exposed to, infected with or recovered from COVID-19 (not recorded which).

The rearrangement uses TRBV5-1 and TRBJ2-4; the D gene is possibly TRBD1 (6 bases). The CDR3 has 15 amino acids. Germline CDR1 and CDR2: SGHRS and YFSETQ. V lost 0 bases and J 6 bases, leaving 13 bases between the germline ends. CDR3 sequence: CASSLEAGVTNIQYF. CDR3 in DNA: TGCGCCAGCAGCTTGGAGGCAGGGGTTACAAACATTCAGTACTTC.

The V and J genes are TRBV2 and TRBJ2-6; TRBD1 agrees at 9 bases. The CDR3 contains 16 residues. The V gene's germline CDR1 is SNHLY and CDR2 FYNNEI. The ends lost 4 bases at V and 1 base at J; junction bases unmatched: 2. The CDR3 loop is CASSVGQGSGANVLTF. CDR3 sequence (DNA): TGTGCCAGCAGTGTTGGACAGGGGTCTGGGGCCAACGTCCTGACTTTC. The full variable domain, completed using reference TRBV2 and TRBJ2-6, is EPEVTQTPSHQVTQMGQEVILRCVPISNHLYFYWYRQILGQKVEFLVSFYNNEISEKSEIFDDQFSVERPDGSNFTLKIRSTKLEDSAMYFCASSVGQGSGANVLTFGAGSRLTVL.